What follows are 24 T cell receptor beta chains derived from one specimen sequenced in a study of blood T cell repertoires in COVID-19. Assay used: immunoSEQ multiplex PCR; TCRdb lists only in-frame clones, some missing. The sample has roughly 63,000 clones, 79% seen once; the top ten hold more than 30%. Sequencing was performed on peripheral blood. The receptors originated from a human donor in a cohort sampled during active COVID-19.

CDR3 nucleotide sequence: TGTGCCACCAGTGACCCGAATGGGCGAACGGATCAGCCCCAGCATTTT. Protein: CATSDPNGRTDQPQHF. The chain has TRBV24-1 and TRBJ1-5; D call uncertain. Looked up from germline, CDR1 is KGHDR and CDR2 is SFDVKD. V lost 4 bases, J lost 5 bases, and 17 bases lay in between. CDR3 length: 16 residues.

This chain joins TRBV5-1 and TRBJ2-7; 10 bases are shared with TRBD1. Germline values: CDR1 SGHRS, CDR2 YFSETQ. The CDR3 has 14 amino acids. The V gene end was trimmed by 4 bases and the J gene end by 3 bases; junction bases not matched to a gene: 4. The CDR3 sequence is CASSGRTGGYEQYF. CDR3 nucleotide sequence: TGCGCCAGCAGCGGGCGGACAGGGGGCTACGAGCAGTACTTC.

The chain joins TRBV4-3 to TRBJ2-3, with 13 bases that match TRBD2. CDR1 and CDR2 from the germline V gene are LGHNA and YSLEER. The CDR3 sequence is 17 residues long. Germline trimming cut 0 bases from V and 6 bases from J; bases unmatched to any gene: 6. In nucleotides, the CDR3 is TGCGCCAGCAGCCAAGAATTTTCACTAGCGGGAGGGGATACGCAGTATTTT. The encoded protein is CASSQEFSLAGGDTQYF.

The chain has TRBV6-2 or TRBV6-3 and TRBJ2-6, with TRBD1 identical over 7 bases. The junction had 2 bases not matched to a gene; V was cut back by 4 bases and J by 2 bases. CDR3 length equals 15 residues. The germline CDR1 and CDR2 sequences are MNHEY and SVGEGT. CDR3 protein: CASSLGGTGANVLTF. In DNA, the CDR3 is TGTGCCAGCAGTTTAGGGGGCACTGGGGCCAACGTCCTGACTTTC.

This chain uses TRBV3-1 (or the pseudogene TRBV3-2) with TRBJ1-2, with D perhaps TRBD1 (5 bases). CDR1 and CDR2 from the germline V gene are LGHDT and YNNKEL (reference sequence). Between the trimmed V and J ends, which lost 4 bases and 7 bases, there was a span of 13 bases. This CDR3 contains 13 residues. CDR3 protein: CASSLPGVGGYTF. The CDR3 DNA reads TGTGCCAGCAGCCTGCCGGGGGTTGGTGGCTACACCTTC.

The rearrangement uses TRBV27 and TRBJ2-7; 7 bases are a match to TRBD2. Losses at the gene ends were 4 bases for V and 4 bases for J; bases not matched to a gene: 4. This CDR3 has 13 residues. The germline V gene has CDR1 MNHEY and CDR2 SMNVEV (reference sequence). The CDR3 DNA is TGTGCCAGCAGTTATGGGGGGGGTTACGAGCAGTACTTC. This codes for CASSYGGGYEQYF.

The rearrangement uses TRBV19 and TRBJ2-2; 10 nucleotides line up with TRBD1. This CDR3 has 13 residues. Looked up from germline, CDR1 is LNHDA and CDR2 is SQIVND (reference sequence). V gave up 7 bases and J gave up 6 bases; unmatched junction bases: 2. CDR3: CASTGTGAGELFF. The CDR3 DNA follows: TGTGCCAGTACCGGGACAGGGGCCGGGGAGCTGTTTTTT.

The sample holds one count of this clone. J is TRBJ2-6 and V is TRBV6-2 or TRBV6-3, with 8 bases that match TRBD1. CDR1 is MNHEY and CDR2 is SVGEGT in the germline V gene. Trimming cost V 6 bases and J 10 bases; bases outside gene matches: 8. This CDR3 is built from 14 residues. The DNA for the CDR3 is TGTGCCAGCAGCGTGCCACAGGGGGTAAACGTCCTGACTTTC. It codes for CASSVPQGVNVLTF.

The rearrangement joins TRBV10-3 to TRBJ1-2; TRBD1 might be the D (5 bases). This CDR3 has 15 residues. Germline CDR1 reads ENHRY; CDR2 reads SYGVKD. Trimming removed 6 bases at V and 6 bases at J, with 20 bases between. CDR3 in DNA: TGTGCCATCAGAGGAACCGGGACTCAGTCCGATGGCTACACCTTC. Translated: CAIRGTGTQSDGYTF.

This chain uses TRBV2 with TRBJ1-5, with a possible D match to TRBD1 (6 bases). Trimming took off 4 bases at V and 2 bases at J, with 12 bases between the two ends. Germline values: CDR1 SNHLY, CDR2 FYNNEI. The CDR3 runs to 15 residues. The DNA for the CDR3 is TGTGCCAGCAGTGCGGACAGCGGAGGCAATCAGCCCCAGCATTTT. It encodes CASSADSGGNQPQHF.

This clone came up a few times. This chain uses TRBV28 with TRBJ1-1; 9 positions agree with TRBD1. The CDR3 runs to 12 residues. Germline CDR1 reads MDHEN; CDR2 reads SYDVKM. Trimming removed 3 bases from V and 11 bases from J; junction bases left unmatched: 4. CDR3 loop: CASSLGTGRAFF. CDR3 nucleotide sequence: TGTGCCAGCAGTTTGGGGACAGGGAGGGCTTTCTTT.

This clone has just a few counts. The rearrangement joins TRBV4-2 to TRBJ2-2; D is unclear. The CDR3 extends over 14 amino acids. V lost 0 bases, J lost 8 bases, and 10 bases lay in between. From germline, CDR1 is LGHNA and CDR2 YNFKEQ. The CDR3 coding sequence is TGTGCCAGCAGCCAAGAGACACATTGGGGGGAGCTGTTTTTT. Translating gives CASSQETHWGELFF.

CDR3 nucleotides: TGTGCCAGCAGCCCGACAGCTACTAATGAAAAACTGTTTTTT. This sequence encodes CASSPTATNEKLFF. V usage is TRBV3-1 (or the pseudogene TRBV3-2) and J usage is TRBJ1-4, with a weak D call TRBD1 (5 bases). This CDR3 is 14 amino acids long. The V end lost 4 bases, the J end lost 2 bases, and 8 bases lay between the germline ends. Germline lookup yields CDR1 LGHDT and CDR2 YNNKEL (reference sequence).

The chain links TRBV18 to TRBJ2-7; D may be TRBD2 (5 bases). Germline V gene lookup returns CDR1 KGHSH and CDR2 LQKENI. V was shortened by 5 bases and J by 0 bases, with 14 bases between the two germline ends. This CDR3 is 15 amino acids long. CDR3 in amino acids: CASSAIGESSYEQYF. The CDR3 DNA is TGTGCCAGCTCAGCAATCGGGGAAAGCTCCTACGAGCAGTACTTC.

The chain combines TRBV7-3 with TRBJ2-7; 7 positions agree with TRBD2. The CDR3 runs 12 residues. Germline V gene lookup returns CDR1 SGHTA and CDR2 FQGTGA. V shed 5 bases and J 6 bases; nucleotides not matched to a gene: 4. This CDR3 is CASSPGGSEQYF. CDR3 DNA: TGTGCCAGCAGCCCGGGGGGAAGCGAGCAGTACTTC.

This chain links TRBV6-5 with TRBJ2-7, with TRBD2 as a possible D gene (5 bases). Germline CDR1 is MNHEY and CDR2 is SVGAGI. V gave up 0 bases and J gave up 3 bases, with 6 bases separating them. CDR3 length: 13 residues. The CDR3 spells CASSYSGVYEQYF. In DNA form, the CDR3 reads TGTGCCAGCAGTTACTCGGGAGTCTACGAGCAGTACTTC.

The rearrangement links TRBV7-3 to TRBJ2-2, with TRBD2 identical over 11 bases. J was trimmed by 5 bases and V by 4 bases; bases with no gene match: 6. Germline CDR1 and CDR2: SGHTA and FQGTGA. The CDR3 spans 16 residues. The CDR3: CASSSDSGRVTGELFF. CDR3 DNA: TGTGCCAGCAGCTCAGATAGCGGGAGGGTAACCGGGGAGCTGTTTTTT.

At least ten counts were recorded for this clone. The rearrangement links TRBV7-3 to TRBJ1-5; tentatively, D is TRBD1 (6 bases). The CDR3 sequence is 17 residues long. Germline lookup yields CDR1 SGHTA and CDR2 FQGTGA. Trimming shortened V by 5 bases and J by 0 bases, and 17 bases separated the two germline ends. DNA for the CDR3: TGTGCCAGCAGCCCACGGGACATCTGGTATAGCAATCAGCCCCAGCATTTT. Its protein is CASSPRDIWYSNQPQHF.

This chain uses TRBV10-1 with TRBJ2-7; 8 nucleotides line up with TRBD2. Germline V gives CDR1 WNHNN, CDR2 SYGVQD (reference sequence). The CDR3 consists of 15 residues. Trimming at V came to 3 bases and at J to 0 bases, leaving 4 bases not matched to a gene. DNA of the CDR3: TGCGCCAGCAGTGATGGAACTAGCGGCTCCTACGAGCAGTACTTC. Residues: CASSDGTSGSYEQYF.

V gene TRBV18 combines with J gene TRBJ1-4; D ambiguous. CDR3 length equals 17 residues. CDR1 KGHSH and CDR2 LQKENI come from the germline V gene. Trimming pared 6 bases from V and 2 bases from J, leaving 19 bases between. This CDR3 is CASSQLGWTRTNEKLFF. The CDR3 coding sequence is TGTGCCAGCTCCCAGCTCGGATGGACTCGGACTAATGAAAAACTGTTTTTT.

V and J are TRBV28 and TRBJ2-3; 9 bases line up with TRBD2. CDR1 is MDHEN, CDR2 SYDVKM, per germline. V lost 7 bases to trimming and J lost 2 bases; unmatched junction nucleotides: 13. This CDR3 is built from 17 residues. DNA for the CDR3: TGTGCCAGCACCCCGAGTCCGGCTAGCGGGAACACAGATACGCAGTATTTT. It specifies CASTPSPASGNTDTQYF.

The CDR3 here is CASSLPPDYAYEQYF. The CDR3 bases are TGCGCCAGCAGCTTGCCCCCGGACTATGCCTACGAGCAGTACTTC. The gene calls are TRBV5-1 and TRBJ2-7; possibly TRBD2 for D (6 bases). The CDR3 covers 15 residues. V was clipped by 1 base and J by 2 bases, with 13 bases between them. CDR1 is SGHRS, CDR2 YFSETQ, per germline.

In the case of this clone: Germline and junction disagree at one end, which may indicate a read error. This rearrangement joins TRBV6-6 to TRBJ1-1, with D perhaps TRBD1 (6 bases). This CDR3 region has 11 residues. The V gene's germline CDR1 is MNHNY and CDR2 SVGAGI (reference sequence). The CDR3, as DNA: TGTGCCAGCAGTTACGGGGCAGGGGTAGGTTTT. Translated: CASSYGAGVGF.

The chain joins TRBV13 to TRBJ2-7, with TRBD2 matching over 14 bases. This CDR3 spans 17 amino acids. Trimming removed 3 bases from V and 5 bases from J; junction bases left unmatched: 9. Germline V CDR1 and CDR2: PRHDT, FYEKMQ (reference sequence). The CDR3 nucleotides are TGTGCCAGCAGCTTGGTCGGACTAGCGGGAGGAAACGACGAGCAGTACTTC. It is translated as CASSLVGLAGGNDEQYF.